The entry that follows covers one T cell receptor beta chain sequence. V was clipped by 6 bases and J by 2 bases, with 12 bases between them. The germline gives CDR1 SEHNR, CDR2 FQNEAQ (reference sequence). The CDR3 length is 14 residues. These data originate in a study of tumor-infiltrating lymphocytes in localized non-small cell lung cancer. Here immunoSEQ multiplex PCR was the method, and the copy in TCRdb shows in-frame clones only, minus some. Here the sample spans around 17,000 clones, less than 85% being singletons. The sequence was collected from a human donor with non-small cell lung cancer. Specimen: lung tumor tissue. The chain carries TRBV7-9 and TRBJ2-3, with a tentative D call TRBD2 (6 bases). In DNA, the CDR3 is TGTGCCAGCAGTATAGCGGCCCCCACAGATACGCAGTATTTT. Its translation: CASSIAAPTDTQYF.